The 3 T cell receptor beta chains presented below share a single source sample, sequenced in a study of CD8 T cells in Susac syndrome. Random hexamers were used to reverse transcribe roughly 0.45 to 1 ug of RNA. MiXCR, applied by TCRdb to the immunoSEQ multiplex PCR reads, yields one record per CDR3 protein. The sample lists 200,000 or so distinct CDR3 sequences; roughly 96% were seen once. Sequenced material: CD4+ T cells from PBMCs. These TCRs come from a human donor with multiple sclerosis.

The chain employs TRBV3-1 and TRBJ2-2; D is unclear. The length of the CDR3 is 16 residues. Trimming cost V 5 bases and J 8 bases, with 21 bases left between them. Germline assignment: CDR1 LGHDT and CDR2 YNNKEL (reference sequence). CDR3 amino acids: CASSSHPVPPWGELFF. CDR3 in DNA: TGTGCCAGCAGCTCCCACCCAGTTCCTCCCTGGGGGGAGCTGTTTTTT.

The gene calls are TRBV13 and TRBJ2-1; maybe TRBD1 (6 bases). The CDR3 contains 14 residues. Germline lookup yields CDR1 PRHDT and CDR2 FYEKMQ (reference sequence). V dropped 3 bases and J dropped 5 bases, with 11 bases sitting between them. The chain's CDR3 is CASSFRDTNNEQFF. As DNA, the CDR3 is TGTGCCAGCAGCTTCCGGGACACCAACAATGAGCAGTTCTTC.

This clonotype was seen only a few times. CDR3 residues: CATSGLTDTQYF. The CDR3 bases are TGTGCCACCTCTGGCCTCACAGATACGCAGTATTTT. The gene calls are TRBV2 and TRBJ2-3; no reliable D call. Deletions cut 10 bases from V and 2 bases from J, with 10 bases between. The CDR3 is 12 residues long. Germline V gene sequence: CDR1 SNHLY, CDR2 FYNNEI.